This T cell receptor beta chain derives from a study of neurological immune-mediated disorders. This clonotype came up many times. Its target is unknown. Synthesis of cDNA was performed by 5'RACE using 10-nucleotide random UMIs. TCRdb independently ran MiXCR on the 5' RACE reads; one entry per CDR3 protein. This table has approximately 20,000 distinct CDR3 sequences, around 16% appearing once. General observations from the study: Private repertoires in all groups were suggested, as expanded clones shared no CDR3 amino acid sequences across subjects.

The CDR3 sequence is 13 residues long. V lost 5 bases and J lost 5; bases outside the gene matches: 5. From germline, CDR1 is SGHTA and CDR2 FQGTGA. Unsorted libraries were prepared from 2 million PBMCs that had been stored at -80 C. Sequencing input: PBMCs. The J gene is TRBJ2-5, the V gene TRBV7-3; 7 nucleotides agree with TRBD1. The receptor was derived from a female donor with HTLV-1-associated myelopathy (HAM/TSP). The CDR3 DNA reads TGTGCCAGCAGCCCCACAGGGGAGGAGACCCAGTACTTC. Its protein is CASSPTGEETQYF.